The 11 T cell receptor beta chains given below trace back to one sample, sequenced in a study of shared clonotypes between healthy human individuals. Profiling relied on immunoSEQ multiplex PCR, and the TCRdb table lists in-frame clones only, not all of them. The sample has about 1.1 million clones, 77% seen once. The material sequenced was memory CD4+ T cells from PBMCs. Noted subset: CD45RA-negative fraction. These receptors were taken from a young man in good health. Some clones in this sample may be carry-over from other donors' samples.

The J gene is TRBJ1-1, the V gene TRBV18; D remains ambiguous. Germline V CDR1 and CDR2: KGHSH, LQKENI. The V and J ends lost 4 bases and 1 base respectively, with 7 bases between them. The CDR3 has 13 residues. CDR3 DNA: TGTGCCAGCTCACGGGCGGGGAACACTGAAGCTTTCTTT. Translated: CASSRAGNTEAFF.

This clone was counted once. The CDR3 reads CASSTGPAGANVLTF. The CDR3 DNA follows: TGCGCCAGCAGCACTGGGCCCGCCGGGGCCAACGTCCTGACTTTC. The chain couples TRBV5-1 to TRBJ2-6; no clear D gene. The V and J ends lost 4 bases and 4 bases respectively, with 12 bases between them. This CDR3 is 15 amino acids long. Germline loops: CDR1 SGHRS, CDR2 YFSETQ.

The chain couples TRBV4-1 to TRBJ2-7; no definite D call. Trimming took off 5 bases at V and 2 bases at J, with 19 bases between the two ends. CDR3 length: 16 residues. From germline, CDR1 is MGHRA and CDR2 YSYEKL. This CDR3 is CASSARSMVSTYEQYF. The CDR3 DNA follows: TGCGCCAGCAGCGCAAGATCAATGGTTTCCACCTACGAGCAGTACTTC.

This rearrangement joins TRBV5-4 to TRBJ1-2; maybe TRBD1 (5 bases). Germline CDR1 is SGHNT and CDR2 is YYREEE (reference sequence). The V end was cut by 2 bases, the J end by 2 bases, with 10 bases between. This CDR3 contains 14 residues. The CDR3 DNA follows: TGTGCCAGCAGCTTTAGAGACAGAAACTATGGCTACACCTTC. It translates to CASSFRDRNYGYTF. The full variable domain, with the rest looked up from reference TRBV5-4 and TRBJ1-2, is ETGVTQSPTHLIKTRGQQVTLRCSSQSGHNTVSWYQQALGQGPQFIFQYYREEENGRGNFPPRFSGLQFPNYSSELNVNALELDDSALYLCASSFRDRNYGYTFGSGTRLTVV.

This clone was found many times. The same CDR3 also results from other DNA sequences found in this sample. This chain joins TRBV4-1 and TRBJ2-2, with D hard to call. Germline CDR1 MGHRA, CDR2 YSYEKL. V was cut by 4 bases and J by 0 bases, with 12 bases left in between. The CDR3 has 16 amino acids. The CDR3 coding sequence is TGCGCCAGCAGCCTCCTCGGCGGCTCGAACACCGGGGAGCTGTTTTTT. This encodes CASSLLGGSNTGELFF.

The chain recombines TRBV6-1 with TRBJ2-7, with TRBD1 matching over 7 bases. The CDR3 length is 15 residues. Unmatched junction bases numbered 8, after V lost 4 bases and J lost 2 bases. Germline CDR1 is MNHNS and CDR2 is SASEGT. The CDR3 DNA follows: TGTGCCAGCAGTGGACAGGGTGTTGGAACCTACGAGCAGTACTTC. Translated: CASSGQGVGTYEQYF.

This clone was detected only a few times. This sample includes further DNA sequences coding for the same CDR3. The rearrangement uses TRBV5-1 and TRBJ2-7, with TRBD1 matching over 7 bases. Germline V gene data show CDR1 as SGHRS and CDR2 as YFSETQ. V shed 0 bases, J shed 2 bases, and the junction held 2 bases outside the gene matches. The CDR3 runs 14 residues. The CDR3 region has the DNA TGCGCCAGCAGCTTGGCCGGGACAGCCTACGAGCAGTACTTC. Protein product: CASSLAGTAYEQYF.

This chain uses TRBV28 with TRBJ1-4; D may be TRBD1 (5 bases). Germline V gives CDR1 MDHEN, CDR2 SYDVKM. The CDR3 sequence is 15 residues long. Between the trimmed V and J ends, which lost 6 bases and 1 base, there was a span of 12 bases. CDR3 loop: CASRAGDGTNEKLFF. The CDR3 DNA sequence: TGTGCCAGCAGGGCTGGGGACGGAACTAATGAAAAACTGTTTTTT.

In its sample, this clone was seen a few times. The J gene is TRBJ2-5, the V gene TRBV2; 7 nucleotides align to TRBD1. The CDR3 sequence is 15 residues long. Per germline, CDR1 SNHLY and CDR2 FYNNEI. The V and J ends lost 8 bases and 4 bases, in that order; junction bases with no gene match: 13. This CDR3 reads CASPHRQGGGETQYF. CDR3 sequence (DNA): TGTGCCAGCCCCCACCGACAGGGCGGCGGAGAGACCCAGTACTTC.

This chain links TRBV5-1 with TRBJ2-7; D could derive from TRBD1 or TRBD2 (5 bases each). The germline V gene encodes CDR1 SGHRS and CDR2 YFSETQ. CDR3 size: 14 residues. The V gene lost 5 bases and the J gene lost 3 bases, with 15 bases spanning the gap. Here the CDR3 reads CASRVGGPLYEQYF. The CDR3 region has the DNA TGCGCCAGCAGGGTTGGGGGACCCCTCTACGAGCAGTACTTC.

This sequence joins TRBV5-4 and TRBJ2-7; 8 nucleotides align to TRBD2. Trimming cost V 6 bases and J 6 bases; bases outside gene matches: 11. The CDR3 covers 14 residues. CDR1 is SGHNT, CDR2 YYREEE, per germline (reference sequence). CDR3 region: CASTTQLAGSEQYF. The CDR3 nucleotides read TGTGCCAGCACCACCCAATTAGCGGGATCCGAGCAGTACTTC.